The T cell receptor beta chain under discussion was sequenced for a study of PD-L1 blockade in urothelial cancer. In the study overall: Blood analysis was done at 3 weeks (second dose) and 6 weeks after treatment began.

A spike-in of synthetic TCR analog templates was added to each PCR. Assay used: immunoSEQ multiplex PCR; TCRdb lists only in-frame clones, some missing. This sample has 55,000 to 70,000 clones, with over 70% found just once. This clone was counted only a few times. Germline loops: CDR1 SEHNR, CDR2 FQNEAQ (reference sequence). The V gene end was trimmed by 5 bases and the J gene end by 3 bases; junction bases not matched to a gene: 2. This CDR3 is 14 amino acids long. The origin of this receptor is an older man with urothelial cancer. The sequenced sample was PBMCs, obtained around atezolizumab (anti-PD-L1) treatment. The chain employs TRBV7-9 and TRBJ2-7; 12 nucleotides line up with TRBD2. The CDR3 region has the DNA TGTGCCAGCAGCAAGACTAGCGGGAGCTACGAGCAGTACTTC. Amino acid sequence: CASSKTSGSYEQYF.